This is a list of T cell receptor beta chains from one sample in a study of blood T cell repertoires in COVID-19. The assay was immunoSEQ multiplex PCR, and TCRdb's table has in-frame clones only and misses some. The data show 75,000 to 100,000 clones, around 78% seen once. Sequencing was carried out using peripheral blood. The receptors here all came from a human donor in a cohort sampled during active COVID-19. Both conserved end residues are part of each CDR3. D genes are given only for firm matches. Not all rows give a size; the values are once, few, many and, for expanded clones, a class.

clone size | J gene | V gene | D gene | CDR3 DNA | CDR3 protein
NA | TRBJ2-3 | TRBV5-6 | NA | TGTGCCAGCAGCTATGAGGATACGCAGTATTTT | CASSYEDTQYF
few | TRBJ1-5 | TRBV7-2 | NA | TGTGCCAGCGCAGATAGCAATCAGCCCCAGCATTTT | CASADSNQPQHF
NA | TRBJ2-3 | TRBV3-1/TRBV3-2 | NA | TGTGCCAGCAGCCAAGCGAATCCTTCAGCGGATACGCAGTATTTT | CASSQANPSADTQYF
NA | TRBJ2-1 | TRBV10-3 | TRBD1 | TGTGCCATCAGTGAGTCGGGACAGGGAAGGCCCTACAATGAGCAGTTCTTC | CAISESGQGRPYNEQFF
NA | TRBJ2-6 | TRBV18 | NA | TGTGCCAGCTCCATGGACATGGCCGGGGCCAACGTCCTGACTTTC | CASSMDMAGANVLTF
NA | TRBJ2-7 | TRBV19 | TRBD2 | TGTGCCACCGACAGCGGGAGGCTCCCCTACGAGCAGTACTTC | CATDSGRLPYEQYF
once | TRBJ2-7 | TRBV29-1 | NA | TGCAGCGTTGTCGGGGGGCGCAGGTCGACCTACGAGCAGTACTTC | CSVVGGRRSTYEQYF
NA | TRBJ2-3 | TRBV6-2/TRBV6-3 | NA | TGTGCCAGCAGTCATCCCGACAGGAAGGTGGAACCCACAGATACGCAGTATTTT | CASSHPDRKVEPTDTQYF
few | TRBJ2-7 | TRBV2 | NA | TGTGCCAGCACCTTTACCAGGATGTCCTACGAGCAGTACTTC | CASTFTRMSYEQYF
NA | TRBJ2-5 | TRBV7-6 | NA | TGTGCCAGCAGCTTAAGGGGACGGGAGGAGACCCAGTACTTC | CASSLRGREETQYF
NA | TRBJ2-5 | TRBV4-1 | TRBD1 | TGCGCCAGCAGCCCGGGACAGCAACAAGAGACCCAGTACTTC | CASSPGQQQETQYF
NA | TRBJ1-5 | TRBV28 | NA | TGTGCCAGCAGGCCCGGCGGGCGACTAAGCGATTATAGCAATCAGCCCCAGCATTTT | CASRPGGRLSDYSNQPQHF
NA | TRBJ2-7 | TRBV18 | NA | TGTGCCAGCTCGCCTCCTAGCGCGAACGCCTACGAGCAGTACTTC | CASSPPSANAYEQYF
NA | TRBJ2-1 | TRBV7-8 | TRBD1 | TGTGCCAGCAGCGCGAGTCGGACAGGAGTTTACAATGAGCAGTTCTTC | CASSASRTGVYNEQFF
NA | TRBJ1-6 | TRBV9 | NA | TGTGCCAGCAGCGTAGAAGGGGTCTCACCCCTCCACTTT | CASSVEGVSPLHF
NA | TRBJ1-1 | TRBV6-1 | TRBD1 | TGTGCCAGCAGTGATTCCTACAGGGGAAGTTTATTGGCTTTCTTT | CASSDSYRGSLLAFF
few | TRBJ2-3 | TRBV9 | NA | TGTGCCAGCAGCGTAGTAACAGATACGCAGTATTTT | CASSVVTDTQYF
NA | TRBJ1-4 | TRBV7-9 | TRBD1 | TGTGCCAGCAGCCCCATTACAGGGGGCTCTAATGAAAAACTGTTTTTT | CASSPITGGSNEKLFF
NA | TRBJ2-1 | TRBV9 | NA | TGTGCCAGCAGCGTATCAGGGTCAAGTATCAATGAGCAGTTCTTC | CASSVSGSSINEQFF
once | TRBJ2-7 | TRBV28 | TRBD1 | TGTGCCAGCAGTTTATGGGGGGGGACAGGGAACACCTACGAGCAGTACTTC | CASSLWGGTGNTYEQYF
NA | TRBJ1-1 | TRBV28 | NA | TGTGCCAGCAGTTTAGGACGGGGGGCAGAGGCTGAAGCTTTCTTT | CASSLGRGAEAEAFF
NA | TRBJ2-5 | TRBV9 | TRBD2 | TGTGCCAGCAGCCCCTCCCCGGGGGGGGGAGAGACCCAGTACTTC | CASSPSPGGGETQYF
NA | TRBJ1-2 | TRBV19 | NA | TGTGCCAGTAGTATAGTCGACGGGGCTAACTATGGCTACACCTTC | CASSIVDGANYGYTF
NA | TRBJ2-7 | TRBV7-9 | TRBD1 | TGTGCCAGCAGCTTAGGACAGGGGTCGATCTACGAGCAGTACTTC | CASSLGQGSIYEQYF
NA | TRBJ1-2 | TRBV7-9 | NA | TGTGCCAGCGGGCGACAGAACCAAGAAAACTATGGCTACACCTTC | CASGRQNQENYGYTF
NA | TRBJ2-3 | TRBV30 | TRBD1 | TGTGCCTGGAGTTACAACAGGGGGGCAGATACGCAGTATTTT | CAWSYNRGADTQYF
NA | TRBJ2-5 | TRBV19 | NA | TGTGCCAGTAGTATAACACGGGGACAAGGGAAGGAGACCCAGTACTTC | CASSITRGQGKETQYF
NA | TRBJ1-1 | TRBV21-1 | NA | TGTGCCAGCACTCAGATGAACACTGAAGCTTTCTTT | CASTQMNTEAFF
NA | TRBJ2-7 | TRBV4-1 | TRBD1 | TGCGCCAGCAGCCAAGGAGACAGGGTAGCGTACGAGCAGTACTTC | CASSQGDRVAYEQYF
NA | TRBJ1-2 | TRBV28 | NA | TGTGCCAGCACCTCCACCACAGAAAACTATGGCTACACCTTC | CASTSTTENYGYTF